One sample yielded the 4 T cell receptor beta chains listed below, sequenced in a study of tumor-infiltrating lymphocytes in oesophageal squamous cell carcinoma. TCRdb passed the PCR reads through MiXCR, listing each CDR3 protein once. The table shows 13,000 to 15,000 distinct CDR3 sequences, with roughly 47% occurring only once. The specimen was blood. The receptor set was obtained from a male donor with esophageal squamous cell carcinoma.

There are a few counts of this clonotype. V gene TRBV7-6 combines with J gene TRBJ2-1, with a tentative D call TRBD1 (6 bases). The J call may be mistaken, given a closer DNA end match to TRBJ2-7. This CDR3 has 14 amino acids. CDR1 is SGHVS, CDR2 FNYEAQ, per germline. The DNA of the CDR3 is TGTGCCAGCAGCCTCAGGGGTAACCTGGGGGAGCAGTACTTC. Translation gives CASSLRGNLGEQYF.

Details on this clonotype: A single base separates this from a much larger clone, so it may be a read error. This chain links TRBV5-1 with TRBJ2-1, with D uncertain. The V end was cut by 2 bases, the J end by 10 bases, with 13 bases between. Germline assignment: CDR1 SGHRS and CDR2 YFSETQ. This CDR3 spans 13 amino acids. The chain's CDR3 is CASSFYSPYEQFF. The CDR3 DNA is TGCGCCAGCAGCTTCTACAGTCCCTACGAGCAGTTCTTC. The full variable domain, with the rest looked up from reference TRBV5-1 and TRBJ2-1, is KAGVTQTPRYLIKTRGQQVTLSCSPISGHRSVSWYQQTPGQGLQFLFEYFSETQRNKGNFPGRFSGRQFSNSRSEMNVSTLELGDSALYLCASSFYSPYEQFFGPGTRLTVL.

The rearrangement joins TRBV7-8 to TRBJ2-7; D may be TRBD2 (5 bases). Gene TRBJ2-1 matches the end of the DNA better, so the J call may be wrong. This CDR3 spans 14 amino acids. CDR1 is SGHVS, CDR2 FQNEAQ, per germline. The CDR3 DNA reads TGTGCCAGCAACCGACTGGACTCCCGAGATGAGCAGTTCTTC. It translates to CASNRLDSRDEQFF.

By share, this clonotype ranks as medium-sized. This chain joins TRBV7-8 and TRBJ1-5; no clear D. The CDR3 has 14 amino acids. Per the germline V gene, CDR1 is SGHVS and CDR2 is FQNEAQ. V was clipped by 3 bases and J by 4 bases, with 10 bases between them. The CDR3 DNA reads TGTGCCAGCAGCTTTGGGCAGGTTAATCAGCCCCAGCATTTT. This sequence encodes CASSFGQVNQPQHF.